These 9 T cell receptor beta chains originate from one sample sequenced in a study of blood T cells in healthy people across ages. Primers used in a second PCR of about 6 to 11 cycles were a sample-barcoded 5' primer and a J-beta primer mix. TCRdb itself ran the 5' RACE reads through MiXCR, one entry per CDR3 protein. The sample has about 1.5 million distinct CDR3 sequences, roughly 43% seen once. The sample was blood. These receptor sequences come from a woman younger than 30 in good health.

This clonotype was picked up a small number of times. The J gene is TRBJ2-5, the V gene TRBV6-6, with D maybe TRBD2 (5 bases). Germline V gene lookup returns CDR1 MNHNY and CDR2 SVGAGI (reference sequence). The length of the CDR3 is 15 residues. The germline V and J ends were trimmed by 7 bases and 2 bases, with 17 bases remaining between them. CDR3 bases: TGTGCCAGCATCCTTTACGCGGGTTTACAAGAGACCCAGTACTTC. It specifies CASILYAGLQETQYF.

In nucleotides, the CDR3 is TGTGCCAGCAGCGTAGCTGCTAGCGGGAGTAGGGCGTTCGGGGAGCTGTTTTTT. Its translation is CASSVAASGSRAFGELFF. The V call is TRBV9, the J call TRBJ2-2; 10 nucleotides agree with TRBD2. The CDR3 consists of 18 residues. Losses at the gene ends were 0 bases for V and 7 bases for J; bases not matched to a gene: 12. Per germline, CDR1 SGDLS and CDR2 YYNGEE.

Only a few counts were recorded for this clonotype. The gene calls are TRBV12-3 or TRBV12-4 and TRBJ1-2; TRBD1 matches at 7 bases. V lost 5 bases to trimming and J lost 4 bases; unmatched junction nucleotides: 10. The CDR3 is made up of 15 amino acids. The CDR3 is CASSDNRGTGYGYTF. CDR3 in DNA: TGTGCCAGCAGTGATAACAGGGGAACCGGCTATGGCTACACCTTC.

This clonotype appeared once. The V and J genes are TRBV6-1 and TRBJ2-3; weak D call: TRBD2 (5 bases). The CDR3 sequence is 15 residues long. CDR1 is MNHNS, CDR2 SASEGT, per germline. Trimming took 8 bases from V and 5 from J, leaving 20 bases between them. The CDR3 bases are TGTGCCAGCCGGCTCTTGCTAGGACTTGGAGATACGCAGTATTTT. Amino acids: CASRLLLGLGDTQYF.

Turning to this clonotype: Germline and junction disagree at one end, which may indicate a read error. The chain links TRBV15 to TRBJ1-2; TRBD1 aligns across 9 bases. This CDR3 comprises 13 residues. Germline-derived CDR1 and CDR2 are LNHNV and YYDKDF (reference sequence). The CDR3 region has the DNA TGTGCCATCAGCCCGGACAGGGGCGATGGCTACACCTTC. Its protein product is CAISPDRGDGYTF.

This clonotype was found a few times. The chain has TRBV5-1 and TRBJ2-1, with 7 bases fitting TRBD2. Gene TRBJ2-7 matches the end of the DNA better, so the J call may be wrong. The CDR3 spans 15 residues. The germline CDR1 and CDR2 sequences are SGHRS and YFSETQ. The CDR3: CASSLEPSGYNEQYF. In nucleotides, the CDR3 is TGCGCCAGCAGCTTGGAGCCTAGCGGATACAATGAGCAGTACTTC.

This clonotype was found a few times. V and J are TRBV4-1 and TRBJ1-1; D unclear. Germline V gene lookup returns CDR1 MGHRA and CDR2 YSYEKL. V was shortened by 0 bases and J by 7 bases, with 9 bases between the two germline ends. The CDR3 has 13 residues. The DNA for the CDR3 is TGCGCCAGCAGCCAAGATCGCGCCAGTGAAGCTTTCTTT. It translates to CASSQDRASEAFF.

V is TRBV20-1 and J is TRBJ2-1; D possibly uses TRBD1 or TRBD2 (5 bases each). The CDR3 spans 15 residues. The germline gives CDR1 DFQATT, CDR2 SNEGSKA (reference sequence). Trimming removed 5 bases at V and 2 bases at J, with 16 bases between. CDR3 sequence: CSARPRDRTYNEQFF. CDR3 bases: TGCAGTGCTCGCCCCCGGGACCGTACCTACAATGAGCAGTTCTTC.

The chain has TRBV20-1 and TRBJ1-4; 9 bases line up with TRBD1. Germline-derived CDR1 and CDR2 are DFQATT and SNEGSKA (reference sequence). J was trimmed by 7 bases and V by 6 bases; bases with no gene match: 9. The CDR3 loop spans 14 amino acids. CDR3 region: CSAAGQGGGEKLFF. The CDR3 nucleotides are TGCAGTGCAGCGGGACAGGGCGGGGGTGAAAAACTGTTTTTT.